A selection of T cell receptor beta chains follows, all from one sample in a study of beta chain features in type 1 diabetes. This table comes from immunoSEQ multiplex PCR, and its TCRdb copy is limited to in-frame clones, with some not included. Of under 200,000 clones listed, less than 9.5% are singletons. The sample was central memory CD4+ T cells from blood. Receptors were obtained from a man between 18 and 29 years old in good health. The CDR3 runs from the conserved cysteine through the conserved F or W. The D gene is left open where the match is weak. Only some rows state a clone size, as once, few, many or a class for expanded clones.

j_call d_call clone_size cdr3_length v_call cdr3_nt cdr3_aa
TRBJ1-4 - - 15 TRBV6-1 TGTGCCAGCAGAGCAGGGGTGAGGTTTGATGAAAAACTGTTTTTT CASRAGVRFDEKLFF
TRBJ2-3 - - 15 TRBV7-2 TGTGCCAGCAGCTTATTGACATTAGGCACAGATACGCAGTATTTT CASSLLTLGTDTQYF
TRBJ1-1 - - 16 TRBV7-6 TGTGCCAGCAGCTTGGCCCCAGCGGGGAGGGACACTGAAGCTTTCTTT CASSLAPAGRDTEAFF
TRBJ2-3 TRBD2 - 19 TRBV7-9 TGTGCCAGCAGCTTAAAGCGGACTAGCGGGGCCCGCGGTGCAGATACGCAGTATTTT CASSLKRTSGARGADTQYF
TRBJ2-1 - few 15 TRBV18 TGTGCCAGCTCACCACCCTTAGCGGTATACAATGAGCAGTTCTTC CASSPPLAVYNEQFF
TRBJ2-7 TRBD2 few 15 TRBV5-4 TGTGCCAGCAGCTTGGTGGGACTAGCGGGAGATAGTTTGTACTTC CASSLVGLAGDSLYF
TRBJ2-5 - few 14 TRBV4-3 TGCGCCAGCAGCCAAGAAAGGGAGAAAGAGACCCAGTACTTC CASSQEREKETQYF
TRBJ2-1 - - 14 TRBV6-1 TGTGCCAGTACGTGGACAGAACCTTTCAATGAGCAGTTCTTC CASTWTEPFNEQFF
TRBJ1-3 - - 14 TRBV30 TGTGCCTGGAGGTCACAGGGATTTGGAAACACCATATATTTT CAWRSQGFGNTIYF
TRBJ2-3 - many 16 TRBV28 TGTGCCAGCAGTTCCCCTTCCGGTTCTAGCACAGATACGCAGTATTTT CASSSPSGSSTDTQYF
TRBJ1-3 - - 16 TRBV7-2 TGTGCCAGCAGCTTAGTCGGGATCCCCTCTGGAAACACCATATATTTT CASSLVGIPSGNTIYF
TRBJ1-1 TRBD1 - 13 TRBV6-1 TGTGCCAGCAGTGGCCAGGGGGCCACTGAAGCTTTCTTT CASSGQGATEAFF
TRBJ1-1 TRBD1 many 16 TRBV28 TGTGCCAGCGGTAACGCGGACAGGGAAAGGAACACTGAAGCTTTCTTT CASGNADRERNTEAFF
TRBJ2-7 TRBD2 - 13 TRBV30 TGTGCCTGGAGCGGGAGGACCCCCTACGAGCAGTACTTC CAWSGRTPYEQYF
TRBJ2-2 - - 15 TRBV13 TGTGCCAGCAGCTTGCGTCGGAGAAACACCGGGGAGCTGTTTTTT CASSLRRRNTGELFF
TRBJ2-5 - - 15 TRBV6-5 TGTGCCAGCAGTTACTCGACATACCAGCCAGAGACCCAGTACTTC CASSYSTYQPETQYF
TRBJ2-7 TRBD1 - 14 TRBV6-1 TGTGCCAGCAGTTGGGACAGGAGCTCCTACGAGCAGTACTTC CASSWDRSSYEQYF